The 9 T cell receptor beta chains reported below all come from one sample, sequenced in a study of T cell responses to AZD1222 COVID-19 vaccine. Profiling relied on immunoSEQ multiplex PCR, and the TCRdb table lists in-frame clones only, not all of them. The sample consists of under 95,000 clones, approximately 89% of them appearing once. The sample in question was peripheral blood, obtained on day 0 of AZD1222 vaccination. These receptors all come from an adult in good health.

DNA of the CDR3: TGTGCCAGCAGTTTTCAGTCCACAGATACGCAGTATTTT. As protein: CASSFQSTDTQYF. This rearrangement joins TRBV28 to TRBJ2-3; D gene uncertain. V lost 3 bases and J 2 bases, leaving 6 bases between the germline ends. The CDR3 extends over 13 amino acids. CDR1 is MDHEN, CDR2 SYDVKM, per germline.

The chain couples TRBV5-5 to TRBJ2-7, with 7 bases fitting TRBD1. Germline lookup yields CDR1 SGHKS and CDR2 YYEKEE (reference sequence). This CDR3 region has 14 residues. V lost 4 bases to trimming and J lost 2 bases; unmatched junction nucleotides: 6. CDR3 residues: CASSQDRPAYEQYF. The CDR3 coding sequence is TGTGCCAGCAGCCAGGACAGGCCGGCCTACGAGCAGTACTTC.

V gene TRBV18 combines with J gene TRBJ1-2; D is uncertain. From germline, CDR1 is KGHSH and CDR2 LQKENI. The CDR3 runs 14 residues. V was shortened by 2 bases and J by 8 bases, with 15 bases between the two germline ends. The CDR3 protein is CASSPGSDTMGYTF. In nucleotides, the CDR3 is TGTGCCAGCTCACCAGGAAGCGACACTATGGGCTACACCTTC.

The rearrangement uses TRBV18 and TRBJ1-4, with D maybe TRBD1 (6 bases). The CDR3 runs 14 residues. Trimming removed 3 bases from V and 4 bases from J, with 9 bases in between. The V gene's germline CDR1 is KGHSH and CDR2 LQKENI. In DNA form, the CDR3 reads TGTGCCAGCTCACCTGGACAGCTTAATGAAAAACTGTTTTTT. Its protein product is CASSPGQLNEKLFF. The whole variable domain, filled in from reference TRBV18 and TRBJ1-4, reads NAGVMQNPRHLVRRRGQEARLRCSPMKGHSHVYWYRQLPEEGLKFMVYLQKENIIDESGMPKERFSAEFPKEGPSILRIQQVVRGDSAAYFCASSPGQLNEKLFFGSGTQLSVL.

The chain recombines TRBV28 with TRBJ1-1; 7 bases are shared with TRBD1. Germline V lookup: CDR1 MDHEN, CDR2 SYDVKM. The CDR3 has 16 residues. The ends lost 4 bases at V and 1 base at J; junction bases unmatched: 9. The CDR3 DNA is TGTGCCAGCAGTTCCGCAGGGGGAGAGGCGAACACTGAAGCTTTCTTT. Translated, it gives CASSSAGGEANTEAFF. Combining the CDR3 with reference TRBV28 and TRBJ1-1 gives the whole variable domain DVKVTQSSRYLVKRTGEKVFLECVQDMDHENMFWYRQDPGLGLRLIYFSYDVKMKEKGDIPEGYSVSREKKERFSLILESASTNQTSMYLCASSSAGGEANTEAFFGQGTRLTVV.

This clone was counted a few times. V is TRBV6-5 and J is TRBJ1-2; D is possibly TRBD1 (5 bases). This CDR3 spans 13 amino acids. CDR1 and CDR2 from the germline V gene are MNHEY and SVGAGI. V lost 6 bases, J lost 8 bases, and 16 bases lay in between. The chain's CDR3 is CASSAPGRWGYTF. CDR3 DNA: TGTGCCAGCAGCGCCCCGGGACGTTGGGGCTACACCTTC.

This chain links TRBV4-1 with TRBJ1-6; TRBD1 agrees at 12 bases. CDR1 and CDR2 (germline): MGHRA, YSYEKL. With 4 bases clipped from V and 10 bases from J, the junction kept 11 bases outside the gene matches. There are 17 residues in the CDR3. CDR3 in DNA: TGCGCCAGCAGCCGACAACCGGGACAGGGGGCTGGCTCACCCCTCCACTTT. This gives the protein CASSRQPGQGAGSPLHF.

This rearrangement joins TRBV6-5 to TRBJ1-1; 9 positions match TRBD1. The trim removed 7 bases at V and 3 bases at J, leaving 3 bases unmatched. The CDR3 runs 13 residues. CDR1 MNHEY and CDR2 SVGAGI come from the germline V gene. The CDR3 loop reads CASTWTGDTEAFF. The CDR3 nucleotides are TGTGCCAGCACTTGGACAGGGGACACTGAAGCTTTCTTT.

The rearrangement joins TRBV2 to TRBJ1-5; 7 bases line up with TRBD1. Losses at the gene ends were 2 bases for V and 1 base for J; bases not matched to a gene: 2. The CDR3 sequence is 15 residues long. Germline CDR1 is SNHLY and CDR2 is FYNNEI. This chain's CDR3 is CASSETGVSNQPQHF. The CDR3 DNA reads TGTGCCAGCAGTGAAACAGGGGTAAGCAATCAGCCCCAGCATTTT.